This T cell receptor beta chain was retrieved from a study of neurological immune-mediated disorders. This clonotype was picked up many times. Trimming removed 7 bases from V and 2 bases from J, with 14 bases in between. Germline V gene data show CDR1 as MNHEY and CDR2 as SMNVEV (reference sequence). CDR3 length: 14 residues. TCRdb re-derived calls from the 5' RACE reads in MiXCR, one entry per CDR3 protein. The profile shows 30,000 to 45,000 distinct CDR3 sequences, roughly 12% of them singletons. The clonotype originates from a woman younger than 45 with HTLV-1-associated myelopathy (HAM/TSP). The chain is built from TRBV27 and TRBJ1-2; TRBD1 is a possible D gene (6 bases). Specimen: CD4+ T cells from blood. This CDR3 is CASTSLGQNYGYTF. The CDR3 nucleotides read TGTGCCAGCACTAGCCTTGGACAGAACTATGGCTACACCTTC.